This T cell receptor beta chain was retrieved from a study of blood T cell repertoires in COVID-19. Using immunoSEQ multiplex PCR, the repertoire was profiled, and TCRdb retains in-frame clones only, with some absent. The sample records fewer than 250,000 clones, approximately 85% being singletons. The V and J ends lost 5 bases and 5 bases respectively, with 17 bases between them. CDR3 length: 15 amino acids. From germline, CDR1 is SGHAT and CDR2 FQNNGV. The receptor comes from a woman in her fifties or sixties with acute COVID-19. The sample was PBMCs or T cells enriched from blood (not recorded which). The rearrangement links TRBV11-2 to TRBJ2-3; TRBD2 might be the D (6 bases). The CDR3: CASSPMSAGQDTQYF. DNA for the CDR3: TGTGCCAGCAGCCCAATGAGCGCGGGGCAAGATACGCAGTATTTT.